This TCR beta chain was recovered during a study of blood T cell repertoires in COVID-19. Libraries were prepared by immunoSEQ multiplex PCR; TCRdb keeps only in-frame clonotypes and omits some of them. The table has around 76,000 clones, more than 65% seen once. Germline V lookup: CDR1 SGHAT, CDR2 FQNNGV. Trimming left V 5 bases short and J 7 bases short, with 12 bases between. There are 14 residues in the CDR3. The clonotype was recovered from an older woman with acute or convalescent COVID-19. What was sequenced was peripheral blood. The chain uses TRBV11-2 and TRBJ1-6; no clear D gene. Written as DNA, the CDR3 is TGTGCCAGCAGCAGCAACTCGGGGAATTCACCCCTCCACTTT. The encoded protein is CASSSNSGNSPLHF. The full variable domain, with the rest looked up from reference TRBV11-2 and TRBJ1-6, is EAGVAQSPRYKIIEKRQSVAFWCNPISGHATLYWYQQILGQGPKLLIQFQNNGVVDDSQLPKDRFSAERLKGVDSTLKIQPAKLEDSAVYLCASSSNSGNSPLHFGNGTRLTVT.